The 22 T cell receptor beta chains listed next were all sequenced from one sample in a study of T cell repertoires in cytomegalovirus infection. Their antigen targets remain unknown. TCRdb re-called the reads through MiXCR, storing one row per CDR3 protein. The profile covers fewer than 200,000 distinct CDR3 sequences, with about a fifth appearing a single time and roughly 27% taken by the ten largest. The sample was CD8+ T cells from cultured PBMCs, taken from culture after CMV antigen stimulation. Receptors were obtained from a human donor in good health (CMV status not recorded). Some clones in this sample may be carry-over from other donors' samples.

This rearrangement joins TRBV7-6 to TRBJ1-2; 9 bases are shared with TRBD1. This CDR3 is built from 16 residues. Germline trimming cut 5 bases from V and 3 bases from J; bases unmatched to any gene: 10. Germline lookup yields CDR1 SGHVS and CDR2 FNYEAQ. CDR3 DNA sequence: TGTGCCAGCAGCCTCACCACAGGGGGCGCGGACTATGGCTACACCTTC. It is translated as CASSLTTGGADYGYTF.

This clonotype was seen only a few times. The gene calls are TRBV7-9 and TRBJ1-2, with 9 positions matching TRBD1. This CDR3 comprises 16 residues. Germline CDR1 is SEHNR and CDR2 is FQNEAQ (reference sequence). J lost 2 bases, V lost 5 bases, and 9 bases had no gene match. The CDR3 DNA follows: TGTGCCAGCAGCCAACCCCGGGACAGGGTAAACTATGGCTACACCTTC. This translates into CASSQPRDRVNYGYTF. Variable domain in full (rest from reference TRBV7-9 and TRBJ1-2): DTGVSQNPRHKITKRGQNVTFRCDPISEHNRLYWYRQTLGQGPEFLTYFQNEAQLEKSRLLSDRFSAERPKGSFSTLEIQRTEQGDSAMYLCASSQPRDRVNYGYTFGSGTRLTVV.

The V call is TRBV7-2, the J call TRBJ1-2; 10 bases line up with TRBD1. V shed 1 base and J 4 bases; nucleotides not matched to a gene: 18. The CDR3 length is 20 residues. Germline V gene lookup returns CDR1 SGHTA and CDR2 FQGNSA. The CDR3 nucleotides read TGTGCCAGCAGCTTAGTCATAGGTACGGGACAGGGGATTTTATCCTATGGCTACACCTTC. Its protein is CASSLVIGTGQGILSYGYTF. The variable domain in full, with the rest retrieved from reference TRBV7-2 and TRBJ1-2, is GAGVSQSPSNKVTEKGKDVELRCDPISGHTALYWYRQSLGQGLEFLIYFQGNSAPDKSGLPSDRFSAERTGGSVSTLTIQRTQQEDSAVYLCASSLVIGTGQGILSYGYTFGSGTRLTVV.

This clonotype showed up just once. In DNA, the CDR3 is TGTGCCAGCAGTTTATCTTCAGGGCCCCTGACCTACGAGCAGTACTTC. Translating it yields CASSLSSGPLTYEQYF. The chain links TRBV27 to TRBJ2-7, with D possibly TRBD1 on 5 matching bases. The CDR3 length is 16 residues. Germline CDR1 reads MNHEY; CDR2 reads SMNVEV (reference sequence). V lost 0 bases, J lost 2 bases, and 14 bases lay in between.

The DNA of the CDR3 is TGTGCCAGCAGCCAAGACGGGGGTTGGTACGAGCAGTACTTC. Its protein product is CASSQDGGWYEQYF. The chain has TRBV3-1 and TRBJ2-7; weak D call: TRBD2 (6 bases). V lost 0 bases and J 4 bases, leaving 10 bases between the germline ends. The CDR3 runs 14 residues. In germline, CDR1 is LGHDT, CDR2 YNNKEL (reference sequence).

The V and J genes are TRBV30 and TRBJ2-7; D remains ambiguous. Per germline, CDR1 GTSNPN and CDR2 SVGIG (reference sequence). The CDR3 extends over 13 amino acids. V was shortened by 2 bases and J by 0 bases, with 8 bases between the two germline ends. The CDR3 region is CAWSSGSSYEQYF. Written as DNA, the CDR3 is TGTGCCTGGAGTTCGGGCAGCTCCTACGAGCAGTACTTC.

This clonotype was seen a few times. The rearrangement links TRBV7-2 to TRBJ2-1, with D tentatively TRBD1 (6 bases). CDR3 length: 17 amino acids. Deletions cut 4 bases from V and 0 bases from J, with 16 bases between. Per the germline V gene, CDR1 is SGHTA and CDR2 is FQGNSA. The CDR3 sequence is CASSWRPGHSSYNEQFF. DNA of the CDR3: TGTGCCAGCAGCTGGCGCCCGGGACACAGCTCCTACAATGAGCAGTTCTTC.

This clonotype was seen only a few times. V gene TRBV27 combines with J gene TRBJ1-5; no definite D call. Germline V gene data show CDR1 as MNHEY and CDR2 as SMNVEV (reference sequence). Trimming removed 4 bases at V and 5 bases at J, with 9 bases between. The CDR3 has 13 residues. The CDR3 protein is CASSWGGDQPQHF. CDR3 in DNA: TGTGCCAGCAGTTGGGGTGGAGATCAGCCCCAGCATTTT.

This clonotype showed up just a few times. This chain joins TRBV12-5 and TRBJ2-3, with 10 bases that match TRBD2. Per the germline V gene, CDR1 is LGHNT and CDR2 is FRNRAP. CDR3 length: 19 amino acids. The V gene end was trimmed by 0 bases and the J gene end by 0 bases; junction bases not matched to a gene: 9. In nucleotides, the CDR3 is TGTGCTAGTGGTTTGGTCCCCACCCTAGCGGGGGTTAGCACAGATACGCAGTATTTT. This encodes CASGLVPTLAGVSTDTQYF.

This clonotype was picked up a small number of times. This rearrangement joins TRBV28 to TRBJ1-5; D might be TRBD1 (5 bases). Per germline, CDR1 MDHEN and CDR2 SYDVKM. CDR3 length: 16 residues. Between the trimmed V and J ends, which lost 3 bases and 3 bases, there was a span of 15 bases. As DNA, the CDR3 is TGTGCCAGCAGTTTGTACCCGGCGGACAACAATCAGCCCCAGCATTTT. This sequence encodes CASSLYPADNNQPQHF.

This clonotype was seen a few times. A read error may account for a junction end that differs from germline. The chain recombines TRBV7-7 with TRBJ2-2; D uncertain. From germline, CDR1 is SSHAT and CDR2 FNYEAQ (reference sequence). CDR3 length equals 16 residues. The CDR3 region has the DNA TGTGCTAGCAGCTTAGAGATAGATTCAAACACCGGGGAGCTGTTTTTT. This gives the protein CASSLEIDSNTGELFF. The variable domain in full, completed from reference TRBV7-7 and TRBJ2-2, reads GAGVSQSPRYKVTKRGQDVTLRCDPISSHATLYWYQQALGQGPEFLTYFNYEAQPDKSGLPSDRFSAERPEGSISTLTIQRTEQRDSAMYRCASSLEIDSNTGELFFGEGSRLTVL.

This clonotype was seen a few times. The rearrangement uses TRBV11-2 and TRBJ2-1; D is uncertain. The CDR3 has 12 residues. Germline CDR1 is SGHAT and CDR2 is FQNNGV. The V end was cut by 3 bases, the J end by 6 bases, with 6 bases between. The chain's CDR3 is CASSFIANEQFF. CDR3 nucleotides: TGTGCCAGCAGCTTTATTGCCAATGAGCAGTTCTTC.

Only a few counts were recorded for this clonotype. This sequence joins TRBV27 and TRBJ1-1; D not certain. Germline V gene data show CDR1 as MNHEY and CDR2 as SMNVEV (reference sequence). The CDR3 has 14 amino acids. The V and J ends lost 6 bases and 1 base respectively, with 12 bases between them. DNA of the CDR3: TGTGCCAGCAGCGAATCGGGTAGGAACACTGAAGCTTTCTTT. This translates into CASSESGRNTEAFF.

This rearrangement joins TRBV11-3 to TRBJ1-1, with D tentatively TRBD1 (5 bases). The CDR3 sequence is 15 residues long. V shed 4 bases and J shed 1 base, with 13 bases lying between them. From germline, CDR1 is SGHNT and CDR2 YENEEA. The CDR3 DNA reads as TGTGCCAGCAGCTCCCGGGGACCCACGAACACTGAAGCTTTCTTT. Protein: CASSSRGPTNTEAFF.

The rearrangement uses TRBV14 and TRBJ2-7, with D perhaps TRBD2 (6 bases). Trimming removed 2 bases from V and 2 bases from J, with 13 bases in between. The CDR3 covers 15 residues. From germline, CDR1 is SGHDN and CDR2 FVKESK. CDR3: CASSQRDLPPYEQYF. The CDR3 bases are TGTGCCAGCAGCCAACGGGACTTACCTCCCTACGAGCAGTACTTC.

Notes on this clonotype: Its ends do not fully match the called genes, so a read error is possible. This rearrangement joins TRBV6-2 or TRBV6-3 to TRBJ2-1; 9 positions match TRBD2. CDR1 MNHEY and CDR2 SVGEGT come from the germline V gene. The CDR3 runs 16 residues. The CDR3 DNA sequence: TGTGCCCGCAGAGAGCTCAGCGGGGGGAGCTACAATGAGCAGTTCTTC. This gives the protein CARRELSGGSYNEQFF.

This clonotype was found once. V gene TRBV4-1 combines with J gene TRBJ1-2, with 7 bases matching TRBD1. With V trimmed by 0 bases and J by 3 bases, 7 bases remained unmatched. Germline CDR1 and CDR2: MGHRA and YSYEKL. The CDR3 runs 16 residues. CDR3 region: CASSQDRQGGYYGYTF. CDR3 nucleotide sequence: TGCGCCAGCAGCCAAGATAGACAGGGAGGGTACTATGGCTACACCTTC.

In its sample, this clonotype was seen a few times. The genes are TRBV7-2 and TRBJ1-2, with D possibly TRBD1 on 5 matching bases. The CDR3 covers 17 residues. Germline CDR1 and CDR2: SGHTA and FQGNSA. V was clipped by 5 bases and J by 7 bases, with 26 bases between them. CDR3 amino acids: CASSPLTPGVGEGGYTF. CDR3 coding DNA: TGTGCCAGCAGCCCGCTCACCCCGGGGGTTGGAGAGGGTGGCTACACCTTC.

This clonotype has more than one count but fewer than ten. The V call is TRBV4-1, the J call TRBJ2-3, with TRBD2 matching 8 bases. The CDR3 runs to 17 residues. V shed 0 bases and J 4 bases; nucleotides not matched to a gene: 9. Germline V gene data show CDR1 as MGHRA and CDR2 as YSYEKL. In DNA form, the CDR3 reads TGCGCCAGCAGCCAAGATGAGGTAGCGGGGCGGCCAGATACGCAGTATTTT. Translation gives CASSQDEVAGRPDTQYF.

Only a few counts were recorded for this clonotype. The chain uses TRBV7-2 and TRBJ1-5, with 10 bases fitting TRBD1. The ends lost 5 bases at V and 0 bases at J; junction bases unmatched: 4. Per germline, CDR1 SGHTA and CDR2 FQGNSA. This CDR3 contains 16 residues. The CDR3 protein is CASSARDRGSNQPQHF. The CDR3 DNA reads as TGTGCCAGCAGCGCTAGGGACAGGGGTAGCAATCAGCCCCAGCATTTT.

This rearrangement joins TRBV20-1 to TRBJ1-2; TRBD1 matches 8 bases. The CDR3 spans 11 residues. Germline V gene sequence: CDR1 DFQATT, CDR2 SNEGSKA (reference sequence). V lost 6 bases and J lost 7; bases outside the gene matches: 4. This CDR3 is CSAQDRAGYTF. DNA for the CDR3: TGCAGTGCACAGGACAGGGCTGGCTACACCTTC.

Ten or more counts support this clonotype. J is TRBJ2-3 and V is TRBV18; D not certain. The length of the CDR3 is 14 residues. The germline gives CDR1 KGHSH, CDR2 LQKENI. The V and J ends lost 0 bases and 9 bases respectively, with 13 bases between them. DNA of the CDR3: TGTGCCAGCTCACCACCTACGGGCGCTTCAACGCAGTATTTT. Amino acid sequence: CASSPPTGASTQYF.